The clone carrying this T cell receptor beta chain was counted many times. The entry originates in a study of identical twins. The CDR3 is 14 amino acids. The V gene end was trimmed by 8 bases and the J gene end by 5 bases; junction bases not matched to a gene: 12. Germline CDR1 reads SGHTA; CDR2 reads FQGNSA. TCRdb fed the 5' RACE reads into MiXCR, producing one record per CDR3 protein. Here the sample spans hundreds of thousands of distinct CDR3 sequences, about a tenth being singletons. Sequencing was done on a sample of memory (CD45RO+) T cells sorted from blood. The chain couples TRBV7-2 to TRBJ2-7, with TRBD1 matching over 7 bases. The sequence was collected from a woman aged 18-29 years in good health. Here the CDR3 reads CASGPRQGFNEQYF. In DNA, the CDR3 is TGTGCCAGCGGCCCCAGACAGGGTTTCAACGAGCAGTACTTC.